Presented here are 18 T cell receptor beta chains from one specimen sequenced in a study of chemoradiotherapy in HPV16-positive cancers. TCRdb's table, derived via immunoSEQ multiplex PCR, lists solely in-frame clones and lacks some. The sample includes some 19,000 clones, around 87% of them seen just once. Specimen: blood, collected from a patient who underwent chemoradiotherapy. These receptor sequences come from a human donor with HPV-associated anogenital cancer.

The chain recombines TRBV19 with TRBJ2-1, with 9 bases that match TRBD2. CDR1 LNHDA and CDR2 SQIVND come from the germline V gene (reference sequence). This CDR3 contains 15 residues. The V gene end was trimmed by 10 bases and the J gene end by 11 bases; junction bases not matched to a gene: 18. Here the CDR3 reads CAIVGQIAGAQKQFF. CDR3 in DNA: TGTGCCATTGTGGGGCAAATAGCGGGAGCTCAGAAGCAGTTCTTC.

The V call is TRBV19, the J call TRBJ1-1; no firm D call. Germline V lookup: CDR1 LNHDA, CDR2 SQIVND (reference sequence). Between the trimmed V and J ends, which lost 2 bases and 1 base, there was a span of 5 bases. The CDR3 is made up of 13 amino acids. Written as DNA, the CDR3 is TGTGCCAGTAGTATAAAGCCGAACACTGAAGCTTTCTTT. Translating it yields CASSIKPNTEAFF.

The genes are TRBV15 and TRBJ1-2; 7 bases align to TRBD1. After removal of 3 bases from V and 7 bases from J, the junction contained 8 bases not matched to a gene. The CDR3 runs 14 residues. The germline CDR1 and CDR2 sequences are LNHNV and YYDKDF (reference sequence). The CDR3 spells CATSRGRAGGGYTF. The CDR3 DNA sequence: TGTGCCACCAGCAGGGGGCGGGCAGGGGGTGGCTACACCTTC.

The chain carries TRBV6-5 and TRBJ1-1; D gene uncertain. CDR1 MNHEY and CDR2 SVGAGI come from the germline V gene. CDR3 length: 11 amino acids. Trimming cost V 5 bases and J 10 bases, with 11 bases left between them. In DNA, the CDR3 is TGTGCCAGCAGTGCAGGCTTTGGAGCTTTCTTT. Protein sequence: CASSAGFGAFF.

The chain has TRBV7-2 and TRBJ2-3; D may correspond to TRBD1 or TRBD2 (6 bases each). The CDR3 has 15 amino acids. Germline V gene data show CDR1 as SGHTA and CDR2 as FQGNSA. Trimming shortened V by 7 bases and J by 2 bases, and 16 bases separated the two germline ends. The CDR3 protein is CASTVGGGNTDTQYF. The CDR3 coding sequence is TGTGCCAGCACCGTGGGGGGCGGCAACACAGATACGCAGTATTTT.

This chain connects TRBV28 to TRBJ1-2, with D hard to call. The V and J ends lost 5 bases and 7 bases respectively, with 14 bases between them. CDR3 length: 13 amino acids. CDR1 is MDHEN, CDR2 SYDVKM, per germline. The CDR3 nucleotides read TGTGCCAGCAGTCCCCCAGTGAAGGTTGGCTACACCTTC. The encoded protein is CASSPPVKVGYTF.

This rearrangement joins TRBV19 to TRBJ1-1; 9 bases agree with TRBD1. V dropped 7 bases and J dropped 1; count of bases not matched to a gene: 7. The CDR3 sequence is 15 residues long. Germline V gives CDR1 LNHDA, CDR2 SQIVND (reference sequence). CDR3 in DNA: TGTGCCAGTAAGGGTGGACAGGGGCGGAACACTGAAGCTTTCTTT. As protein: CASKGGQGRNTEAFF.

This clone was counted once. The rearrangement uses TRBV18 and TRBJ2-3; D tentatively fits TRBD1 or TRBD2 (5 bases each). The CDR3 runs 14 residues. With 1 base removed from V and 4 bases from J, the gap between germline ends came to 9 bases. Germline CDR1 is KGHSH and CDR2 is LQKENI. The CDR3 DNA reads as TGTGCCAGCTCACCACAGGGGACGGCAGATACGCAGTATTTT. Translated: CASSPQGTADTQYF. Complete variable domain (other parts from reference TRBV18 and TRBJ2-3): NAGVMQNPRHLVRRRGQEARLRCSPMKGHSHVYWYRQLPEEGLKFMVYLQKENIIDESGMPKERFSAEFPKEGPSILRIQQVVRGDSAAYFCASSPQGTADTQYFGPGTRLTVL.

In its sample, this clone was seen a few times. J is TRBJ1-1 and V is TRBV19; the match to TRBD1 covers 7 bases. Trimming cost V 9 bases and J 3 bases; bases outside gene matches: 4. The CDR3 spans 12 residues. From germline, CDR1 is LNHDA and CDR2 SQIVND (reference sequence). The CDR3 coding sequence is TGTGCCAGCTCGGACAGGTACACTGAAGCTTTCTTT. Translated: CASSDRYTEAFF.

The chain is built from TRBV7-3 and TRBJ1-1; the D is unclear. This CDR3 is built from 14 residues. The V end lost 1 base, the J end lost 1 base, and 7 bases lay between the germline ends. Germline values: CDR1 SGHTA, CDR2 FQGTGA. CDR3 residues: CASSLSPRNTEAFF. CDR3 sequence (DNA): TGTGCCAGCAGCTTAAGCCCCAGGAACACTGAAGCTTTCTTT.

The V and J genes are TRBV6-5 and TRBJ1-2, with D possibly being TRBD1 (6 bases). V shed 4 bases and J shed 4 bases, with 16 bases lying between them. The CDR3 spans 15 residues. Germline assignment: CDR1 MNHEY and CDR2 SVGAGI. In DNA, the CDR3 is TGTGCCAGCAGTTCGGAAGGGGGGACGGGCTATGGCTACACCTTC. Translation gives CASSSEGGTGYGYTF.

V and J are TRBV5-4 and TRBJ1-1; TRBD1 matches at 7 bases. Germline values: CDR1 SGHNT, CDR2 YYREEE (reference sequence). V shed 4 bases, J shed 11 bases, and the junction held 8 bases outside the gene matches. This CDR3 has 12 residues. DNA for the CDR3: TGTGCCAGCAGCCTCCGACAGGGTGAGGCTTTCTTT. This gives the protein CASSLRQGEAFF.

Only one count was recorded for this clone. This chain links TRBV7-2 with TRBJ2-1; tentative D call: TRBD2 (5 bases). Germline V CDR1 and CDR2: SGHTA, FQGNSA. This CDR3 region has 15 residues. V lost 6 bases and J 8 bases, leaving 20 bases between the germline ends. The CDR3 loop reads CASSSTRGSGDEQFF. In nucleotides, the CDR3 is TGTGCCAGCAGTTCTACTCGTGGGAGCGGAGATGAGCAGTTCTTC.

This clone was seen once. The rearrangement joins TRBV2 to TRBJ2-5; TRBD1 might be the D (6 bases). The tail of the sequence fits TRBJ2-7 better, so the J call may be wrong. CDR1 SNHLY and CDR2 FYNNEI come from the germline V gene. CDR3 length equals 14 residues. In nucleotides, the CDR3 is TGTGCCAGCTCATCCACAGGGAACCTCTACGAGCAGTACTTC. It encodes CASSSTGNLYEQYF.

The chain carries TRBV5-1 and TRBJ1-3; D is undetermined. There are 15 residues in the CDR3. The V end lost 2 bases, the J end lost 0 bases, and 9 bases lay between the germline ends. CDR1 and CDR2 (germline): SGHRS, YFSETQ. The CDR3 DNA follows: TGCGCCAGCAGCTTCCGCAGTAACTCTGGAAACACCATATATTTT. Protein: CASSFRSNSGNTIYF.

This chain joins TRBV5-1 and TRBJ2-3; 15 bases fit TRBD2. The CDR3 runs to 19 residues. Germline V gene lookup returns CDR1 SGHRS and CDR2 YFSETQ. V was pared by 4 bases and J by 0 bases, with 9 bases of the junction left unmatched. This CDR3 is CASSRGLAGGPSSTDTQYF. CDR3 bases: TGCGCCAGCAGCCGAGGACTAGCGGGAGGGCCATCCAGCACAGATACGCAGTATTTT.

V gene TRBV4-3 combines with J gene TRBJ1-5, with D possibly being TRBD1 (5 bases). The CDR3 length is 16 residues. V lost 1 base, J lost 0 bases, and 10 bases lay in between. Germline V gives CDR1 LGHNA, CDR2 YSLEER. The CDR3 nucleotides read TGCGCCAGCAGCCAAGGGGGCACCTATAGCAATCAGCCCCAGCATTTT. Translation gives CASSQGGTYSNQPQHF.

J is TRBJ1-6 and V is TRBV18; unclear D gene. The germline V gene has CDR1 KGHSH and CDR2 LQKENI. The V end was cut by 6 bases, the J end by 4 bases, with 10 bases between. CDR3 length equals 14 residues. Here the CDR3 DNA reads TGTGCCAGCTCCCCGGGATTTTATAATTCACCCCTCCACTTT. It yields the protein CASSPGFYNSPLHF.